The rows below give T cell receptor beta chains drawn from one sample of a study of control samples from healthy donors and cancer patients. Repertoires were generated with immunoSEQ multiplex PCR, while TCRdb's copy carries only in-frame clones and drops some. The sample has approximately 180,000 clones; about 90% are singletons. The material sequenced was blood. These receptors were collected from a woman aged 40 to 50 in good health. Each CDR3 is given with its conserved first and last residue. The D gene is left open where the match is weak. Clone size appears in some rows only: once, few, many, or a class for an expanded clone.

v_gene	j_gene	abundance	d_gene	CDR3aa	CDR3nt
TRBV29-1	TRBJ2-1	.	TRBD2	CSVVLAGGDEQFF	TGCAGCGTTGTACTAGCGGGGGGGGATGAGCAGTTCTTC
TRBV24-1	TRBJ1-2	.	.	CATSDWTVIYGYTF	TGTGCCACCAGTGATTGGACGGTTATCTATGGCTACACCTTC
TRBV5-1	TRBJ2-7	.	TRBD1	CATSWGTGSYEQYF	TGCGCCACCTCGTGGGGGACAGGCTCCTACGAGCAGTACTTC
TRBV12-3/TRBV12-4	TRBJ1-2	.	.	CASSLLGTDPHF	TGTGCCAGCAGCTTACTCGGGACGGACCCCCACTTC
TRBV4-1	TRBJ1-6	.	.	CASSQVRGSNSPLHF	TGCGCCAGCAGCCAAGTTAGGGGGTCTAATTCACCCCTCCACTTT
TRBV3-1/TRBV3-2	TRBJ2-1	.	TRBD2	CASSRRLGGGAFYNEQFF	TGTGCCAGCAGCCGCCGATTGGGCGGGGGGGCATTCTACAATGAGCAGTTCTTC
TRBV9	TRBJ1-3	.	TRBD1	CASSRGGQNSGNTIYF	TGTGCCAGCAGCCGGGGGGGACAGAACTCTGGAAACACCATATATTTT
TRBV5-4	TRBJ2-7	.	TRBD2	CASSPTGTNEQYF	TGTGCCAGCAGCCCTACCGGGACTAACGAGCAGTACTTC
TRBV7-8	TRBJ2-3	.	TRBD2	CASSLGAGGLDTQYF	TGTGCCAGCAGCTTAGGAGCGGGGGGGCTAGATACGCAGTATTTT
TRBV11-2	TRBJ1-3	.	.	CASSPSSSGNTIYF	TGTGCCAGCAGCCCATCTAGCTCTGGAAACACCATATATTTT
TRBV19	TRBJ1-2	.	.	CATRRTATNYGYTF	TGTGCCACCCGGCGGACAGCTACCAACTATGGCTACACCTTC
TRBV30	TRBJ2-7	once	.	CAWSKPVRIFEQYF	TGTGCCTGGAGTAAGCCAGTCAGGATTTTCGAGCAGTACTTC
TRBV5-1	TRBJ2-5	.	TRBD1	CASSLRGTDFQETQYF	TGCGCCAGCAGCTTGAGGGGGACAGACTTTCAAGAGACCCAGTACTTC
TRBV19	TRBJ1-2	few	.	CASKAGLGYGYTF	TGTGCCAGTAAGGCGGGTTTGGGGTATGGCTACACCTTC
TRBV12-5	TRBJ1-5	.	.	CASGLPGYGNQPQHF	TGTGCTAGTGGTTTGCCGGGCTACGGCAATCAGCCCCAGCATTTT
TRBV6-5	TRBJ1-1	.	.	CASSPGGMNTEAFF	TGTGCCAGCAGTCCAGGTGGGATGAACACTGAAGCTTTCTTT
TRBV3-1/TRBV3-2	TRBJ2-3	.	TRBD2	CASSRTSGPRDTQYF	TGTGCCAGCAGTCGGACTAGCGGGCCCCGGGATACGCAGTATTTT
TRBV19	TRBJ1-1	.	.	CASTARTEAFF	TGTGCCAGTACTGCCAGGACAGAAGCTTTCTTT
TRBV10-1	TRBJ1-1	.	.	CASSEEGGGTEAFF	TGCGCCAGCAGTGAGGAAGGGGGGGGCACTGAAGCTTTCTTT
TRBV10-1	TRBJ1-2	.	.	CASSQGGGIRYGYTF	TGCGCCAGCTCTCAAGGGGGAGGGATTAGGTATGGCTACACCTTC
TRBV27	TRBJ2-5	.	.	CASRSDLSSQTQYF	TGTGCCAGCAGAAGTGACCTCTCCTCCCAGACCCAGTACTTC
TRBV3-1/TRBV3-2	TRBJ2-1	.	.	CASSQDTTAREQFF	TGTGCCAGCAGCCAAGATACGACCGCACGTGAGCAGTTCTTC
TRBV4-2	TRBJ1-1	.	.	CASSQELMNTEAFF	TGTGCCAGCAGCCAAGAACTAATGAACACTGAAGCTTTCTTT
TRBV7-9	TRBJ1-4	once	.	CASTRTANEKLFF	TGTGCCAGCACCCGGACAGCTAATGAAAAACTGTTTTTT
TRBV2	TRBJ1-2	.	.	CASRLAGNYGYTF	TGTGCCAGCAGGCTGGCAGGGAACTATGGCTACACCTTC
TRBV4-1	TRBJ1-1	.	TRBD1	CASSQGGQGNTEAFF	TGCGCCAGCAGCCAGGGAGGACAGGGAAACACTGAAGCTTTCTTT
TRBV5-1	TRBJ1-5	.	.	CASSRDGNQPQHF	TGCGCCAGCAGCCGGGACGGTAATCAGCCCCAGCATTTT
TRBV28	TRBJ1-1	many	.	CASRTQQGNTEAFF	TGTGCCAGCAGAACACAACAGGGCAACACTGAAGCTTTCTTT
TRBV10-2	TRBJ1-3	.	.	CATLPSGNTIYF	TGCGCCACCCTTCCTTCTGGAAACACCATATATTTT
TRBV5-6	TRBJ1-1	.	.	CASSLGWAGTEAFF	TGTGCCAGCAGCTTGGGGTGGGCGGGCACTGAAGCTTTCTTT
TRBV7-9	TRBJ1-5	.	TRBD1	CASSGPGQGASQPQHF	TGTGCCAGCAGCGGCCCGGGACAGGGGGCAAGTCAGCCCCAGCATTTT
TRBV5-1	TRBJ1-4	.	.	CASSPGSGFRNEKLFF	TGCGCCAGCAGCCCCGGGTCGGGATTTAGGAATGAAAAACTGTTTTTT
TRBV7-9	TRBJ1-6	.	.	CAGGGSPLHF	TGTGCTGGGGGCGGATCACCCCTCCACTTT
TRBV5-1	TRBJ1-2	.	.	CASSLDPGGGYTF	TGCGCCAGCAGCTTGGACCCCGGGGGGGGCTACACCTTC
TRBV27	TRBJ1-2	once	TRBD1	CASSFRDRGRGYTF	TGTGCCAGCAGTTTCCGGGACAGGGGACGCGGCTACACCTTC
TRBV2	TRBJ2-3	.	TRBD2	CASKVGTSGGAQIGQYF	TGTGCCAGCAAGGTTGGGACTAGCGGGGGCGCTCAGATAGGGCAGTATTTT
TRBV6-6	TRBJ1-1	once	TRBD1	CASSYSQTGGGTEAFF	TGTGCCAGCAGTTACTCACAAACAGGGGGCGGCACTGAAGCTTTCTTT
TRBV3-1/TRBV3-2	TRBJ2-1	.	.	CASTLRGHNEQFF	TGTGCCAGCACCCTCCGTGGGCACAATGAGCAGTTCTTC
TRBV9	TRBJ1-2	.	.	CASSVGFPANGYTF	TGTGCCAGCAGCGTAGGATTCCCCGCGAATGGCTACACCTTC
TRBV4-1	TRBJ2-1	.	.	CASSQDVGGSYNEQFF	TGCGCCAGCAGCCAAGATGTGGGGGGATCCTACAATGAGCAGTTCTTC
TRBV24-1	TRBJ1-5	.	TRBD1	CATSDTGANQPQHF	TGTGCCACCAGTGATACAGGGGCCAATCAGCCCCAGCATTTT
TRBV10-3	TRBJ2-3	once	TRBD1	CAISETGGGTDTQYF	TGTGCCATCAGCGAGACAGGGGGCGGCACAGATACGCAGTATTTT
TRBV6-5	TRBJ1-6	.	TRBD1	CASSWDRDNSPLHF	TGTGCCAGCAGCTGGGACAGAGATAATTCACCCCTCCACTTT
TRBV6-5	TRBJ2-1	.	.	CASSSLQAIYNEQFF	TGTGCCAGCAGTTCCTTACAGGCGATCTACAATGAGCAGTTCTTC
TRBV2	TRBJ2-7	.	TRBD2	CASSSPSGGYEQYF	TGTGCCAGCAGTTCACCTAGCGGGGGCTACGAGCAGTACTTC
TRBV2	TRBJ2-4	.	.	CASSELTVGDIQYF	TGTGCCAGCAGTGAATTGACAGTGGGAGACATTCAGTACTTC
TRBV3-1/TRBV3-2	TRBJ2-3	.	TRBD2	CASSRGGRTDTQYF	TGTGCCAGCAGTCGGGGGGGCCGGACAGATACGCAGTATTTT